This is a list of T cell receptor beta chains from one sample in a study of graft-versus-host responses after intestinal transplantation. The method was immunoSEQ multiplex PCR; TCRdb's version includes in-frame clones alone and lacks a portion of them. This table has more than 50,000 clones, around 86% appearing once. The sequences come from ileum tissue, collected roughly 54 weeks after transplant. The receptors here all came from a human patient who received an intestinal transplant, so some T cells may come from the graft donor. Both conserved end residues are part of each CDR3. Each record gives: D gene, clone size, J gene, V gene, CDR3 protein, CDR3 DNA. D genes are given only for firm matches. For some rows the clone size is stated as once, few or many, or as a class when expanded; others skip it.

TRBD2 | NA | TRBJ2-3 | TRBV5-1 | CASSLGLAGGTDTQYF | TGCGCCAGCAGCTTGGGACTAGCGGGAGGCACAGATACGCAGTATTTT
TRBD1 | NA | TRBJ2-7 | TRBV6-1 | CASSLRTGSTYEQYF | TGTGCCAGCAGTTTAAGGACAGGGTCCACCTACGAGCAGTACTTC
NA | NA | TRBJ1-4 | TRBV5-7 | CASSLTATTNEKLFF | TGTGCCAGCAGCCTAACAGCTACAACTAATGAAAAACTGTTTTTT
NA | once | TRBJ2-7 | TRBV25-1 | CASRFPLNEQYF | TGTGCCAGCAGATTCCCCCTGAACGAGCAGTACTTC
NA | NA | TRBJ2-6 | TRBV4-2 | CASSSTGPPGANVLTF | TGTGCCAGCAGCTCGACGGGGCCACCTGGGGCCAACGTCCTGACTTTC
TRBD2 | NA | TRBJ2-3 | TRBV9 | CASSPLAGSTDTQYF | TGTGCCAGCAGCCCTTTAGCGGGGAGCACAGATACGCAGTATTTT
NA | NA | TRBJ2-1 | TRBV7-2 | CASSFIRGTDNEQFF | TGTGCCAGCAGCTTTATTAGGGGTACCGATAATGAGCAGTTCTTC
NA | NA | TRBJ1-1 | TRBV27 | CASSFRAGNTEAFF | TGTGCCAGCAGTTTTAGGGCAGGCAACACTGAAGCTTTCTTT
NA | NA | TRBJ2-3 | TRBV19 | CASSWLGEHMQYF | TGTGCCAGTAGCTGGCTCGGAGAGCACATGCAGTATTTT
TRBD2 | NA | TRBJ2-3 | TRBV6-1 | CASRGLADPLDTQYF | TGTGCCAGCAGAGGACTAGCGGACCCCTTAGATACGCAGTATTTT
NA | NA | TRBJ2-7 | TRBV28 | CASSLPGAKAYEQYF | TGTGCCAGCAGTTTACCGGGGGCGAAGGCCTACGAGCAGTACTTC
NA | NA | TRBJ1-1 | TRBV6-6 | CASRLNTEAFF | TGTGCCAGCAGACTCAACACTGAAGCTTTCTTT
NA | NA | TRBJ2-3 | TRBV10-3 | CAISSKGTDTQYF | TGTGCCATCAGTTCGAAGGGAACAGATACGCAGTATTTT
NA | NA | TRBJ2-5 | TRBV6-6 | CASSYSSAYRETQYF | TGTGCCAGCAGTTACTCGAGTGCATATCGAGAGACCCAGTACTTC
NA | NA | TRBJ1-2 | TRBV11-2 | CASSLEGGYTF | TGTGCCAGCAGCTTAGAAGGGGGCTACACCTTC
TRBD1 | NA | TRBJ2-7 | TRBV5-1 | CASSLPGTGAYEQYF | TGCGCCAGCAGCTTGCCGGGGACAGGGGCTTACGAGCAGTACTTC
NA | NA | TRBJ1-1 | TRBV4-1 | CASSQDEPGDTEAFF | TGCGCCAGCAGCCAAGATGAACCTGGGGACACTGAAGCTTTCTTT
TRBD1 | NA | TRBJ2-3 | TRBV28 | CASSRAGGSGTDTQYF | TGTGCCAGCAGTAGAGCAGGGGGCTCTGGCACAGATACGCAGTATTTT
NA | NA | TRBJ1-5 | TRBV5-1 | CASSPRDSNQPQHF | TGCGCCAGCAGCCCCCGGGACAGCAATCAGCCCCAGCATTTT
TRBD1 | NA | TRBJ2-7 | TRBV11-2 | CASSLLDRVYEQYF | TGTGCCAGCAGCTTACTGGACAGGGTCTACGAGCAGTACTTC
NA | NA | TRBJ1-1 | TRBV19 | CASTEGRKNTEAFF | TGTGCCAGTACGGAAGGCAGAAAGAACACTGAAGCTTTCTTT
NA | NA | TRBJ2-1 | TRBV5-5 | CASSLGWGMDNEQFF | TGTGCCAGCAGCTTGGGGTGGGGAATGGACAATGAGCAGTTCTTC
NA | NA | TRBJ2-5 | TRBV4-2 | CASSQDLWETQYF | TGTGCCAGCAGCCAAGATCTCTGGGAGACCCAGTACTTC
TRBD2 | once | TRBJ2-2 | TRBV5-1 | CASSLEGRGSGELFF | TGCGCCAGCAGCTTGGAAGGGAGGGGATCCGGGGAGCTGTTTTTT
NA | NA | TRBJ2-7 | TRBV6-5 | CASLLGLSYEQYF | TGTGCCAGCCTACTAGGCCTCTCCTACGAGCAGTACTTC
NA | NA | TRBJ1-2 | TRBV5-1 | CASSLEGLGGYTF | TGCGCCAGCAGCTTGGAGGGGCTAGGTGGCTACACCTTC